These 27 T cell receptor beta chains came from one sample sequenced in a study of beta chain features in type 1 diabetes. Whole-study results and caveats: A moderate, significant TCRB CDR3 shortening appeared in type 1 diabetes across four CD4+ subsets.

These receptors' targets are unknown. Sequencing targeted expressed TCRB transcripts, as all isolated RNA had been reverse transcribed. TCRdb keeps only in-frame clones here, not all; method: immunoSEQ multiplex PCR. There are about 160,000 clones in the sample; 7.8% occur only once, and 0.94% lies in the top ten. Source material: central memory CD4+ T cells from blood. The origin of the receptors is a woman between 40 and 55 years old with type 1 diabetes.

The chain recombines TRBV11-1 with TRBJ1-1; D call uncertain. Per germline, CDR1 SGHAT and CDR2 FQDESV (reference sequence). Trimming pared 1 base from V and 5 bases from J, leaving 8 bases between. The CDR3 runs to 13 residues. CDR3 coding DNA: TGTGCCAGCAGCTTAGGAGATCCTACTGAAGCTTTCTTT. Its protein is CASSLGDPTEAFF.

This clone was recorded only once. V usage is TRBV19 and J usage is TRBJ1-1; D may be TRBD1 (5 bases). V lost 4 bases to trimming and J lost 1 base, with 10 bases between them. The CDR3 is 14 residues long. From germline, CDR1 is LNHDA and CDR2 SQIVND (reference sequence). The CDR3 reads CASSNGGANTEAFF. DNA for the CDR3: TGTGCCAGTAGTAATGGAGGGGCGAACACTGAAGCTTTCTTT.

V and J are TRBV28 and TRBJ2-1; 12 bases are a match to TRBD2. Unmatched junction bases numbered 7, after V lost 3 bases and J lost 7 bases. Germline V lookup: CDR1 MDHEN, CDR2 SYDVKM. The CDR3 extends over 16 amino acids. The CDR3 sequence is CASSFRTSGDRNEQFF. The CDR3 DNA is TGTGCCAGCAGTTTCCGGACTAGCGGGGATAGGAATGAGCAGTTCTTC.

This clone has only a few counts. CDR3 sequence reads: CASSLRQGATDTQYF. In nucleotides, the CDR3 is TGTGCCAGCAGCTTGAGGCAGGGGGCAACAGATACGCAGTATTTT. The chain joins TRBV7-6 to TRBJ2-3, with TRBD1 identical over 8 bases. CDR1 and CDR2 (germline): SGHVS, FNYEAQ. This CDR3 has 15 residues. After removal of 3 bases from V and 3 bases from J, the junction contained 5 bases not matched to a gene.

The rearrangement joins TRBV28 to TRBJ2-7; possible D gene TRBD1, 6 bases. Trimming shortened V by 3 bases and J by 3 bases, and 12 bases separated the two germline ends. CDR3 length: 14 amino acids. Germline-derived CDR1 and CDR2 are MDHEN and SYDVKM. The CDR3, as DNA: TGTGCCAGCAGTTTCAGGGGCCTTTACTACGAGCAGTACTTC. Protein: CASSFRGLYYEQYF.

In this sample, this clone turned up a few times. The chain couples TRBV28 to TRBJ2-1; TRBD2 aligns across 12 bases. Germline CDR1 is MDHEN and CDR2 is SYDVKM. V lost 5 bases to trimming and J lost 6 bases; unmatched junction nucleotides: 5. The CDR3 loop spans 15 amino acids. DNA for the CDR3: TGTGCCAGCAGTCTGACTAGCGGGAGTCGCAATGAGCAGTTCTTC. Its protein is CASSLTSGSRNEQFF.

The rearrangement uses TRBV28 and TRBJ2-4; TRBD2 aligns across 9 bases. V lost 1 base, J lost 8 bases, and 9 bases stayed unmatched. CDR1 is MDHEN, CDR2 SYDVKM, per germline. CDR3 length equals 16 residues. The CDR3 DNA is TGTGCCAGCAGTTTATATGCTAGCGGGGCTGTCGACATTCAGTACTTC. Protein product: CASSLYASGAVDIQYF.

This clone was seen more than once but under ten times. V gene TRBV15 combines with J gene TRBJ2-3; 8 bases fit TRBD1. This CDR3 has 16 residues. The V segment lost 0 bases and the J segment 5 bases; nucleotides outside the gene matches: 7. Germline CDR1 is LNHNV and CDR2 is YYDKDF (reference sequence). The CDR3 region is CATSRETGVEGDTQYF. The CDR3 DNA reads TGTGCCACCAGCAGAGAGACAGGGGTAGAGGGAGATACGCAGTATTTT.

The V call is TRBV5-1, the J call TRBJ2-7; TRBD1 matches 7 bases. CDR1 is SGHRS and CDR2 is YFSETQ in the germline V gene. The ends lost 0 bases at V and 7 bases at J; junction bases unmatched: 7. CDR3 length: 14 amino acids. DNA for the CDR3: TGCGCCAGCAGCTTGGAGGGGACAGTTAGTGAGCAGTACTTC. It specifies CASSLEGTVSEQYF.

This clone was counted a few times. The V gene is TRBV6-6, the J gene TRBJ2-7, with 10 bases fitting TRBD1. The CDR3 totals 14 residues. Germline V lookup: CDR1 MNHNY, CDR2 SVGAGI (reference sequence). The V and J ends lost 8 bases and 6 bases, in that order; junction bases with no gene match: 10. The CDR3: CASRGTGAVGEQYF. In nucleotides, the CDR3 is TGTGCCAGCCGCGGGACAGGGGCCGTGGGCGAGCAGTACTTC.

The V gene is TRBV5-1, the J gene TRBJ2-1, with TRBD2 matching over 14 bases. The CDR3 contains 16 residues. The germline gives CDR1 SGHRS, CDR2 YFSETQ. J lost 9 bases, V lost 4 bases, and 9 bases had no gene match. The CDR3 bases are TGCGCCAGCAGCCCCTCGGGACTAGCGGGAGTGAGTGAGCAGTTCTTC. Translating it yields CASSPSGLAGVSEQFF.

In its sample, this clone was seen a few times. This chain joins TRBV6-6 and TRBJ2-7; 10 positions match TRBD1. Germline trimming cut 6 bases from V and 11 bases from J; bases unmatched to any gene: 10. There are 13 residues in the CDR3. From germline, CDR1 is MNHNY and CDR2 SVGAGI (reference sequence). CDR3 nucleotide sequence: TGTGCCAGCAGGTCCCCGGGACAGGGGACCGAGTACTTC. Translated: CASRSPGQGTEYF.

The chain employs TRBV11-2 and TRBJ2-7, with a weak D call TRBD1 (5 bases). This CDR3 comprises 16 residues. Germline CDR1 SGHAT, CDR2 FQNNGV. The V end lost 3 bases, the J end lost 1 base, and 16 bases lay between the germline ends. The CDR3 reads CASSLVRGRQSYEQYF. CDR3 nucleotides: TGTGCCAGCAGCTTGGTTAGGGGCAGGCAGTCCTACGAGCAGTACTTC. Supplemented by reference TRBV11-2 and TRBJ2-7, the full variable domain reads EAGVAQSPRYKIIEKRQSVAFWCNPISGHATLYWYQQILGQGPKLLIQFQNNGVVDDSQLPKDRFSAERLKGVDSTLKIQPAKLEDSAVYLCASSLVRGRQSYEQYFGPGTRLTVT.

V usage is TRBV5-6 and J usage is TRBJ2-7, with 11 bases that match TRBD1. V trimming: 7 bases; J trimming: 3 bases; junction bases outside the gene matches: 3. CDR3 length equals 13 residues. Germline V gene data show CDR1 as SGHDT and CDR2 as YYEEEE. CDR3 sequence reads: CASGTGGRYEQYF. As DNA, the CDR3 is TGTGCCAGCGGGACAGGGGGTCGCTACGAGCAGTACTTC. Together with reference TRBV5-6 and TRBJ2-7, the CDR3 gives the full variable domain: DAGVTQSPTHLIKTRGQQVTLRCSPKSGHDTVSWYQQALGQGPQFIFQYYEEEERQRGNFPDRFSGHQFPNYSSELNVNALLLGDSALYLCASGTGGRYEQYFGPGTRLTVT.

This clone has more than one count but fewer than ten. The J gene is TRBJ1-2, the V gene TRBV28; a weak D match, TRBD1 (5 bases). V gave up 6 bases and J gave up 6 bases, with 26 bases separating them. Germline V lookup: CDR1 MDHEN, CDR2 SYDVKM. The CDR3 has 17 amino acids. The CDR3 DNA follows: TGTGCCAGCAGCTCCGACCGCTTAGTAGGGGCCCGGGATGGCTACACCTTC. Protein product: CASSSDRLVGARDGYTF.

The chain is built from TRBV28 and TRBJ2-6; D gene unclear. V was cut by 7 bases and J by 0 bases, with 13 bases left in between. The germline V gene encodes CDR1 MDHEN and CDR2 SYDVKM. The CDR3 spans 16 residues. CDR3 sequence reads: CASTPGTDSGANVLTF. As DNA, the CDR3 is TGTGCCAGCACCCCCGGAACAGACTCTGGGGCCAACGTCCTGACTTTC.

This clone showed up just a few times. The rearrangement uses TRBV19 and TRBJ1-1, with TRBD1 as a possible D gene (6 bases). V was shortened by 6 bases and J by 8 bases, with 19 bases between the two germline ends. The CDR3 has 14 amino acids. Looked up from germline, CDR1 is LNHDA and CDR2 is SQIVND (reference sequence). Written as DNA, the CDR3 is TGTGCCAGTAGCCCACAACAGGGTGTTAGGGAAGCTTTCTTT. Residues: CASSPQQGVREAFF.

CDR3 in amino acids: CASSPRNSGANVLTF. CDR3 DNA: TGTGCCAGCAGCCCGCGGAACTCTGGGGCCAACGTCCTGACTTTC. The chain recombines TRBV7-9 with TRBJ2-6; D is ambiguous. CDR1 is SEHNR and CDR2 is FQNEAQ in the germline V gene (reference sequence). The CDR3 runs 15 residues. Trimming left V 5 bases short and J 0 bases short, with 8 bases between.

The V gene is TRBV29-1, the J gene TRBJ1-2, with D perhaps matching TRBD1 (5 bases). Trimming pared 8 bases from V and 3 bases from J, leaving 13 bases between. Germline V gene data show CDR1 as SQVTM and CDR2 as ANQGSEA. The CDR3 runs to 12 residues. The CDR3: CSLGGDDYGYTF. DNA of the CDR3: TGCAGCCTCGGAGGGGATGACTATGGCTACACCTTC.

Only a few counts were recorded for this clone. In the same sample, other DNA sequences code for this CDR3. The chain couples TRBV5-1 to TRBJ2-7; possibly TRBD2 for D (5 bases). This CDR3 comprises 12 residues. The V end was cut by 2 bases, the J end by 3 bases, with 6 bases between. In germline, CDR1 is SGHRS, CDR2 YFSETQ. CDR3 bases: TGCGCCAGCAGCTTCGGGGACTACGAGCAGTACTTC. It yields the protein CASSFGDYEQYF.

This sequence joins TRBV10-3 and TRBJ2-1; 9 bases are a match to TRBD1. This CDR3 comprises 16 residues. CDR1 ENHRY and CDR2 SYGVKD come from the germline V gene. Trimming removed 4 bases from V and 3 bases from J; junction bases left unmatched: 7. In nucleotides, the CDR3 is TGTGCCATCAGTGCCCGAGACAGGGGGAGCTACAATGAGCAGTTCTTC. This encodes CAISARDRGSYNEQFF.

The gene calls are TRBV5-5 and TRBJ1-1, with TRBD1 identical over 7 bases. CDR1 and CDR2 (germline): SGHKS, YYEKEE (reference sequence). J was trimmed by 5 bases and V by 2 bases; bases with no gene match: 9. CDR3 length equals 15 residues. The CDR3 DNA follows: TGTGCCAGCAGCTTAGAGGGGGCGCCGGGAACTGAAGCTTTCTTT. Translating it yields CASSLEGAPGTEAFF.

This sequence joins TRBV28 and TRBJ1-2, with 9 nucleotides matching TRBD1. CDR1 and CDR2 (germline): MDHEN, SYDVKM. Unmatched junction bases numbered 4, after V lost 6 bases and J lost 2 bases. This CDR3 spans 14 amino acids. The CDR3 DNA is TGTGCCAGCAGAGGGACAGGGCTCAACTATGGCTACACCTTC. This encodes CASRGTGLNYGYTF.

This clone was found a few times. CDR3 sequence: CASSTGTGSEKLFF. As DNA, the CDR3 is TGCGCCAGCAGCACCGGGACAGGGAGTGAAAAACTGTTTTTT. The V gene is TRBV5-1, the J gene TRBJ1-4; 9 bases fit TRBD1. The CDR3 sequence is 14 residues long. Germline lookup yields CDR1 SGHRS and CDR2 YFSETQ. Germline trimming cut 4 bases from V and 7 bases from J; bases unmatched to any gene: 5.

This clone has just a few counts. V gene TRBV4-3 combines with J gene TRBJ2-5, with D hard to call. The CDR3 covers 15 residues. The V gene's germline CDR1 is LGHNA and CDR2 YSLEER. The V end lost 0 bases, the J end lost 5 bases, and 13 bases lay between the germline ends. The chain's CDR3 is CASSQDQAGWETQYF. The CDR3 coding sequence is TGCGCCAGCAGCCAAGACCAAGCAGGTTGGGAGACCCAGTACTTC.

In DNA, the CDR3 is TGTGCCAGCAGCTTAAATGCAGGGGGAGAGACCCAGTACTTC. Amino acid sequence: CASSLNAGGETQYF. The chain employs TRBV11-3 and TRBJ2-5, with TRBD1 matching over 7 bases. With 2 bases clipped from V and 4 bases from J, the junction kept 4 bases outside the gene matches. There are 14 residues in the CDR3. Germline V gene lookup returns CDR1 SGHNT and CDR2 YENEEA.

This rearrangement joins TRBV5-1 to TRBJ2-3, with D perhaps matching TRBD1 (6 bases). Germline assignment: CDR1 SGHRS and CDR2 YFSETQ. The CDR3 sequence is 15 residues long. V was clipped by 0 bases and J by 0 bases, with 8 bases between them. The CDR3 nucleotides read TGCGCCAGCAGCTTGGTGAGGGGGAGCACAGATACGCAGTATTTT. Translating gives CASSLVRGSTDTQYF.